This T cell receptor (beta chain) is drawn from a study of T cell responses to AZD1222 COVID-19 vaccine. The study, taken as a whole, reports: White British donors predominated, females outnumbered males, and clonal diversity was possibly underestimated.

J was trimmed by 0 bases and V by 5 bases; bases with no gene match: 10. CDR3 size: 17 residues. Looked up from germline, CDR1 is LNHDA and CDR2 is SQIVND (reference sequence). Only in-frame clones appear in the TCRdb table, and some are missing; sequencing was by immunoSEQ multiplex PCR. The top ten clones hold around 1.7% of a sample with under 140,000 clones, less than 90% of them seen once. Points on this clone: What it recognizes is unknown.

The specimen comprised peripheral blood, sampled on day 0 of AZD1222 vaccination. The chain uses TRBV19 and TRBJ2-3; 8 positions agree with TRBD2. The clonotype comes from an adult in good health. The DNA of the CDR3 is TGTGCCAGTAGTTTCGGGACTAGACCTTCTAGCACAGATACGCAGTATTTT. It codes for CASSFGTRPSSTDTQYF.